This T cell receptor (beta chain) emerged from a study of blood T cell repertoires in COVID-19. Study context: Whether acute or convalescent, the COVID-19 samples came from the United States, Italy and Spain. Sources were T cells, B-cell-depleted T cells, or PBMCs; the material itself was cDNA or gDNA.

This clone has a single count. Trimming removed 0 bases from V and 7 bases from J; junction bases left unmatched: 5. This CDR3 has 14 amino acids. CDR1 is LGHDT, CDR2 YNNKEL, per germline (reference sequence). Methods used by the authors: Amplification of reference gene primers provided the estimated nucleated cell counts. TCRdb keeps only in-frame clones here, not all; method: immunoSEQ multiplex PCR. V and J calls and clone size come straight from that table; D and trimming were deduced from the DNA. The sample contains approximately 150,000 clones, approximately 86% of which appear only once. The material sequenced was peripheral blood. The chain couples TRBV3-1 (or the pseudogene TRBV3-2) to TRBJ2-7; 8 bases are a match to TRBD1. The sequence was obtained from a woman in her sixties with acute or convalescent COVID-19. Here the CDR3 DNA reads TGTGCCAGCAGCCAAGATGGACAGGGTCAGGAGCAGTACTTC. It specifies CASSQDGQGQEQYF.